Listed here is a single T cell receptor (beta chain). Per the original data handling: Reference gene primer amplification yielded estimated nucleated cell counts. Produced via immunoSEQ multiplex PCR; TCRdb's table is partial and in-frame only. The DNA was the basis for D and trimming; V, J and clone size are from that table. The repertoire holds approximately 200,000 clones, with roughly nine tenths as singletons. The CDR3 runs to 16 residues. V was trimmed by 0 bases and J by 1 base, leaving 12 bases between them. Per the germline V gene, CDR1 is SEHNR and CDR2 is FQNEAQ (reference sequence). The entry originates in a study of blood T cell repertoires in COVID-19.

Source material: peripheral blood. This TCR came from a woman aged 45-60 years with acute or convalescent COVID-19. The chain has TRBV7-9 and TRBJ2-5, with D possibly TRBD1 on 5 matching bases. The CDR3 sequence is CASSLALRQGQETQYF. The CDR3 DNA reads as TGTGCCAGCAGCTTAGCCCTAAGGCAGGGCCAAGAGACCCAGTACTTC.